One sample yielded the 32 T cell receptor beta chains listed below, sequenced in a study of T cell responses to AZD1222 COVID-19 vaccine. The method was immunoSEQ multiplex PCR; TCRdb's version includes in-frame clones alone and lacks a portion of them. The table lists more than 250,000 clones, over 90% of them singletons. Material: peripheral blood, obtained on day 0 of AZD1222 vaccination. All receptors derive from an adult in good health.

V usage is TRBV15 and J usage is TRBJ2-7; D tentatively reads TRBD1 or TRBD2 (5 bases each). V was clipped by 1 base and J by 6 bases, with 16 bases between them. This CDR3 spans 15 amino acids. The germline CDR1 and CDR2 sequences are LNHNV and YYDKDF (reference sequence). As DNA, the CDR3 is TGTGCCACCAGCAGAGTACTAGAAGGGGTTTCCGAGCAGTACTTC. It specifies CATSRVLEGVSEQYF.

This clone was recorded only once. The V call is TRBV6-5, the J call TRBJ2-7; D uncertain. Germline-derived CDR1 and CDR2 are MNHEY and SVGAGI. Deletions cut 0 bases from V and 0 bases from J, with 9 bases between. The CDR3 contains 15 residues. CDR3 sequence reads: CASSYSAAASYEQYF. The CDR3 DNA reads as TGTGCCAGCAGTTACTCCGCGGCTGCCTCCTACGAGCAGTACTTC.

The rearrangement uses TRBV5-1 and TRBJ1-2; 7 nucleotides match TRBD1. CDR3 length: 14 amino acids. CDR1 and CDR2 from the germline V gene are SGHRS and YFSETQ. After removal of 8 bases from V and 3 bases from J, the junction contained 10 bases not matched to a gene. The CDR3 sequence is CASRDRAGDYGYTF. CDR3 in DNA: TGCGCCAGTAGAGACAGGGCTGGGGACTATGGCTACACCTTC.

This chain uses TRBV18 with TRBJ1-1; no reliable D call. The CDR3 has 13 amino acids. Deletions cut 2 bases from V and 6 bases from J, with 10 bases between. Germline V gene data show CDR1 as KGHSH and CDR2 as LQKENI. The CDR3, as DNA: TGTGCCAGCTCACCATGGGAAGCCCCTGAAGCTTTCTTT. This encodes CASSPWEAPEAFF.

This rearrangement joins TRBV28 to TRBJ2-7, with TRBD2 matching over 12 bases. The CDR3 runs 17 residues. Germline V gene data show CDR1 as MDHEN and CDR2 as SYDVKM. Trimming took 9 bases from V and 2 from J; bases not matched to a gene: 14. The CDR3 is CASRDWGLAGRTYEQYF. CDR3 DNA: TGTGCCAGTAGAGATTGGGGACTAGCGGGCCGAACCTACGAGCAGTACTTC.

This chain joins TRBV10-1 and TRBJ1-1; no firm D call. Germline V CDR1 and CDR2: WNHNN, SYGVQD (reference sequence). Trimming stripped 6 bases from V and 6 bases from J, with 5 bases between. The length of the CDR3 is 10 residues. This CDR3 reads CASRAPEAFF. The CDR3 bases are TGCGCCAGCAGGGCCCCTGAAGCTTTCTTT.

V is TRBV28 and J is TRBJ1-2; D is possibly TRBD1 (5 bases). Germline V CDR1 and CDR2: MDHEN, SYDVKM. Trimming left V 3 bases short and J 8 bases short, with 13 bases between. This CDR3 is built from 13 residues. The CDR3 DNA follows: TGTGCCAGCAGTTTGCAGGACATCCGGGGCTACACCTTC. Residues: CASSLQDIRGYTF.

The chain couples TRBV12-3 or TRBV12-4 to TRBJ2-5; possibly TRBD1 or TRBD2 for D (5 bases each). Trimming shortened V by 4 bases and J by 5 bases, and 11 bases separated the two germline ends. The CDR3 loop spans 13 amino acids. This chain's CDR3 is CASSSGRGETQYF. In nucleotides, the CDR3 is TGTGCCAGCAGTTCAGGGAGAGGCGAGACCCAGTACTTC.

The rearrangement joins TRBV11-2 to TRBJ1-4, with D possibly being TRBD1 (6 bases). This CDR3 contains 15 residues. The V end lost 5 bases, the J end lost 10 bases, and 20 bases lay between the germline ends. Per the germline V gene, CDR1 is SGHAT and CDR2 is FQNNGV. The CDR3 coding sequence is TGTGCCAGCAGCCACCCCTTACAGGGAGAGAGAAAACTGTTTTTT. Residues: CASSHPLQGERKLFF.

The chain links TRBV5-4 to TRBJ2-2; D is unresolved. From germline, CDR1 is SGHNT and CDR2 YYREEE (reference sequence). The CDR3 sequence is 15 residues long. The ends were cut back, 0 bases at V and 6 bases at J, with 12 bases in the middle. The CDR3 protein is CASSLGAALSGELFF. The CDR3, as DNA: TGTGCCAGCAGCTTGGGGGCAGCCCTCTCCGGGGAGCTGTTTTTT.

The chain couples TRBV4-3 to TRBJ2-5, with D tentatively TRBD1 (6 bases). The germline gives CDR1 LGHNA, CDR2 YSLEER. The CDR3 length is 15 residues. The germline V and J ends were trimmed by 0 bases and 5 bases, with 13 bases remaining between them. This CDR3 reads CASSQEWGRGETQYF. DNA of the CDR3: TGCGCCAGCAGCCAAGAATGGGGGCGCGGGGAGACCCAGTACTTC.

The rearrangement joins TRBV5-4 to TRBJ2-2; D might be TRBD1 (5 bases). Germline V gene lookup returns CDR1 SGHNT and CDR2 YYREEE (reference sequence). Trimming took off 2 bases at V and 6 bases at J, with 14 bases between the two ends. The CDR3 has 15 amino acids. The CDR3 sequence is CASSFLTTVSGELFF. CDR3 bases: TGTGCCAGCAGCTTCCTGACGACAGTTTCCGGGGAGCTGTTTTTT.

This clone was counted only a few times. The CDR3 region has the DNA TGCGCCAGCAGAACAGGGTTGGCCACTGAAGCTTTCTTT. Protein: CASRTGLATEAFF. The J gene is TRBJ1-1, the V gene TRBV5-1; D is perhaps TRBD1 (6 bases). The CDR3 has 13 residues. Trimming cost V 5 bases and J 4 bases, with 12 bases left between them. Looked up from germline, CDR1 is SGHRS and CDR2 is YFSETQ.

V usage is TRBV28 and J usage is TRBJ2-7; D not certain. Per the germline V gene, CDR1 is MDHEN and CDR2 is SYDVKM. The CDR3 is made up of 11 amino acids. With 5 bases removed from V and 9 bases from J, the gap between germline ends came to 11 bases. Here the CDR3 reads CASSPDVSQYF. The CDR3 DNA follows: TGTGCCAGCAGTCCGGACGTCTCGCAGTACTTC.

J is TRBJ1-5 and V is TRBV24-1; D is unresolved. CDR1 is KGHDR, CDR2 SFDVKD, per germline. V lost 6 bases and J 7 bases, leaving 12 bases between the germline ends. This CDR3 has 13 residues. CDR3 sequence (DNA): TGTGCCACCAGTATTGGACCTGGCCAGCCCCAGCATTTT. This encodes CATSIGPGQPQHF.

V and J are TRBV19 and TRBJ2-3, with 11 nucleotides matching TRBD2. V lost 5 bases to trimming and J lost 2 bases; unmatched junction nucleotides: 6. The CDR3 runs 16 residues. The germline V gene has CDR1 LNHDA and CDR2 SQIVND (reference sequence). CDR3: CASSPRLAGFTDTQYF. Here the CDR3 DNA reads TGTGCCAGTAGTCCACGACTAGCGGGGTTCACAGATACGCAGTATTTT.

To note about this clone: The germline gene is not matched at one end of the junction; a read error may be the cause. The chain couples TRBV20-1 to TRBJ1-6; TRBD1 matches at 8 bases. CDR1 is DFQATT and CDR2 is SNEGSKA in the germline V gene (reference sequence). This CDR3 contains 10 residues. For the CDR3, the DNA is TGCAGTGCTGACAGGGGCCCCGTCCGCTTT. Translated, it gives CSADRGPVRF.

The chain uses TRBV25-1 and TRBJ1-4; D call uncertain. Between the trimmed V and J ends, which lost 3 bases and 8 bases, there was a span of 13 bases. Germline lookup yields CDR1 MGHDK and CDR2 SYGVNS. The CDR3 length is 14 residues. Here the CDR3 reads CASSDLPAGEKLFF. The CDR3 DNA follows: TGTGCCAGCAGTGATCTCCCGGCGGGGGAAAAACTGTTTTTT.

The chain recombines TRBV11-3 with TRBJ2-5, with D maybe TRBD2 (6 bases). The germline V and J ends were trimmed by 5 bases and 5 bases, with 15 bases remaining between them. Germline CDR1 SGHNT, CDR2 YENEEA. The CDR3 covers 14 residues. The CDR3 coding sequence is TGTGCCAGCAGCCCGGGGGAGAACTGGGAGACCCAGTACTTC. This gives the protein CASSPGENWETQYF.

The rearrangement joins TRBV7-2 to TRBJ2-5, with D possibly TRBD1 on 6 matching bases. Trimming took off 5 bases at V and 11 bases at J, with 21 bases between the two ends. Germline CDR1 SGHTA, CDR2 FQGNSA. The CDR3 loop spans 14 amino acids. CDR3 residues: CASSASRSGARQYF. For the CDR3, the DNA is TGTGCCAGCAGCGCTAGCCGGTCAGGGGCCCGGCAGTACTTC.

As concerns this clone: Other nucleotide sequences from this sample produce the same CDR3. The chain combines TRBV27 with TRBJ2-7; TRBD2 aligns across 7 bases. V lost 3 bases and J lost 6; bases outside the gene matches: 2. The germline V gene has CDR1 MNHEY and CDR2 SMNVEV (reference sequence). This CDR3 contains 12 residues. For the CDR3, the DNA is TGTGCCAGCAGTTTCTCGGGAGGCGAGCAGTACTTC. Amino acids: CASSFSGGEQYF.

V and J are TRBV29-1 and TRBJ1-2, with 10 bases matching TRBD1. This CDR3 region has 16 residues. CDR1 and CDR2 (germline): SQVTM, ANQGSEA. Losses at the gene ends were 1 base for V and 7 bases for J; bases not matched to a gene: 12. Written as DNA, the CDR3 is TGCAGCGTTGAAGTTCGCCGGGACAGGGGAAGGAGTGGCTACACCTTC. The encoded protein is CSVEVRRDRGRSGYTF.

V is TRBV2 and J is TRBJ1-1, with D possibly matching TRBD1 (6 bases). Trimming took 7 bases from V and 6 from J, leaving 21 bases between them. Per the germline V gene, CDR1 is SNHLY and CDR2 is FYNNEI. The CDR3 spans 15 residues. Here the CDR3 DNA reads TGTGCCAGCACTCTAACGGGGGGGGCGGCTTCTGAAGCTTTCTTT. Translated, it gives CASTLTGGAASEAFF.

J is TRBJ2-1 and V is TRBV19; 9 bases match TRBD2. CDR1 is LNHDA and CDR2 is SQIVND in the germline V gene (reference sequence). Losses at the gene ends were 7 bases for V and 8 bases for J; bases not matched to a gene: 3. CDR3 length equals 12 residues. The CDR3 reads CASTLAGHEQFF. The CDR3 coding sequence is TGTGCCAGTACCCTAGCGGGACATGAGCAGTTCTTC.

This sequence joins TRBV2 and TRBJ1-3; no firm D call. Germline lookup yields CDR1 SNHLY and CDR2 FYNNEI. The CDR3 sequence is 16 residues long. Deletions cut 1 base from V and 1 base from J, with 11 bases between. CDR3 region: CASSEVFKESGNTIYF. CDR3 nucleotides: TGTGCCAGCAGTGAAGTGTTCAAGGAATCTGGAAACACCATATATTTT.

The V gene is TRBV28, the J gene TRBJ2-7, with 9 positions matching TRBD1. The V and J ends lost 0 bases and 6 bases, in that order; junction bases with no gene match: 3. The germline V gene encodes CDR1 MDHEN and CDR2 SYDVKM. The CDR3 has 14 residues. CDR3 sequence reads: CASSLWTGGGEQYF. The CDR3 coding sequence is TGTGCCAGCAGTTTATGGACAGGGGGGGGCGAGCAGTACTTC.

This CDR3 is CASSLNLSQAFF. The CDR3 bases are TGTGCCAGCAGTTTGAACCTATCTCAAGCTTTCTTT. The chain employs TRBV28 and TRBJ1-1; unclear D gene. The CDR3 extends over 12 amino acids. CDR1 is MDHEN, CDR2 SYDVKM, per germline. V lost 3 bases to trimming and J lost 9 bases, with 11 bases between them.

The CDR3 loop is CASSTDRANTEAFF. The CDR3 coding sequence is TGTGCCAGCAGTACCGACAGGGCGAACACTGAAGCTTTCTTT. J is TRBJ1-1 and V is TRBV2; 7 bases line up with TRBD1. The length of the CDR3 is 14 residues. Germline lookup yields CDR1 SNHLY and CDR2 FYNNEI. The V and J ends lost 5 bases and 1 base, in that order; junction bases with no gene match: 4.

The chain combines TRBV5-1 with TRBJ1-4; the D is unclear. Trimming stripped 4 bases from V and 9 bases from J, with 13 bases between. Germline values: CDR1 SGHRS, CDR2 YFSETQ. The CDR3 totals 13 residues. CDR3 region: CASSLTSFQKLFF. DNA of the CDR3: TGCGCCAGCAGCCTGACATCTTTCCAAAAACTGTTTTTT.

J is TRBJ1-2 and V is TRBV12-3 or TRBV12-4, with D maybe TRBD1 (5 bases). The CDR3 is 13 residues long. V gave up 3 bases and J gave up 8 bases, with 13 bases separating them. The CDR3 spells CASSLGGERGYTF. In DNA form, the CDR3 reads TGTGCCAGCAGTTTGGGGGGAGAGCGGGGCTACACCTTC.

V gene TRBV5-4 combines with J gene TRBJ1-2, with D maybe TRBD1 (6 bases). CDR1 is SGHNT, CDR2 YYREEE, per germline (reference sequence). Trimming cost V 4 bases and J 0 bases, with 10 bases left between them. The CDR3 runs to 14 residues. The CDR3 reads CASSPRGPNYGYTF. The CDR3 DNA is TGTGCCAGCAGCCCTCGGGGGCCTAACTATGGCTACACCTTC. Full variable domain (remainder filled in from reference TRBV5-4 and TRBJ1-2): ETGVTQSPTHLIKTRGQQVTLRCSSQSGHNTVSWYQQALGQGPQFIFQYYREEENGRGNFPPRFSGLQFPNYSSELNVNALELDDSALYLCASSPRGPNYGYTFGSGTRLTVV.

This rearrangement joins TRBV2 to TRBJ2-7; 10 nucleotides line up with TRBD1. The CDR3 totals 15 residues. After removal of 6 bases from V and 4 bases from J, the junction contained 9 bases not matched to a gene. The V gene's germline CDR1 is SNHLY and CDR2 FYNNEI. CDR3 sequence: CASRLGQGEVYEQYF. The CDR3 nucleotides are TGTGCCAGCAGGCTTGGACAGGGGGAGGTATACGAGCAGTACTTC.